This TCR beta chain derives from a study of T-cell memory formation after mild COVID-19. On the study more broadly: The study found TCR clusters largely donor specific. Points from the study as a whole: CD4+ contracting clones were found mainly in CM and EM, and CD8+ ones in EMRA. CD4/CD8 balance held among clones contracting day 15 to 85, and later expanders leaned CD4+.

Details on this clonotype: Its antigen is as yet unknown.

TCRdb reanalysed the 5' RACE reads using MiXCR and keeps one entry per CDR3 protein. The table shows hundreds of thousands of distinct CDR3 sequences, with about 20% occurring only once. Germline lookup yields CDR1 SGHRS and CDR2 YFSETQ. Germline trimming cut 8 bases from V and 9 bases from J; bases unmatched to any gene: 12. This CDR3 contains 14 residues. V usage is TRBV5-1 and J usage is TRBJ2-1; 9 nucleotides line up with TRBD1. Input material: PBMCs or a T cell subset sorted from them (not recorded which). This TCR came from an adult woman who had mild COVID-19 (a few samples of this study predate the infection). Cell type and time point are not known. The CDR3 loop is CASSPGQGFTEQFF. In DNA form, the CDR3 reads TGCGCCAGTTCTCCCGGACAGGGGTTCACTGAGCAGTTCTTC.